The 10 T cell receptor beta chains reported below all come from one sample, sequenced in a study of blood T cell repertoires in COVID-19. Some clones are missing from TCRdb's copy, which holds only in-frame ones; the method was immunoSEQ multiplex PCR. The sample holds 97,000 or so clones; 82% are singletons and the top ten take roughly 10%. The sample consisted of peripheral blood. The origin of the receptors is a man between 65 and 85 years old with active or convalescent COVID-19.

The rearrangement joins TRBV19 to TRBJ1-2; 8 bases line up with TRBD1. This CDR3 has 14 residues. Germline CDR1 and CDR2: LNHDA and SQIVND (reference sequence). After removal of 10 bases from V and 7 bases from J, the junction contained 14 bases not matched to a gene. The CDR3 loop is CATLLRAGGGGYTF. DNA of the CDR3: TGTGCCACCCTTCTGCGGGCAGGGGGCGGTGGCTACACCTTC.

The chain has TRBV2 and TRBJ1-1; tentative D call: TRBD1 (6 bases). Per germline, CDR1 SNHLY and CDR2 FYNNEI. This CDR3 has 12 amino acids. Trimming shortened V by 0 bases and J by 11 bases, and 10 bases separated the two germline ends. The DNA for the CDR3 is TGTGCCAGCAGTGAAGCGCCAGGGGCCGCTTTCTTT. Translated: CASSEAPGAAFF.

J is TRBJ1-1 and V is TRBV18, with a possible D match to TRBD1 (5 bases). The germline V gene encodes CDR1 KGHSH and CDR2 LQKENI. V lost 3 bases and J lost 0, with 11 bases in between. This CDR3 comprises 15 residues. The CDR3 DNA is TGTGCCAGCTCACCGCGACAGCCCATGAACACTGAAGCTTTCTTT. Translation: CASSPRQPMNTEAFF.

This clone was seen just once. The chain recombines TRBV7-9 with TRBJ2-1; D unresolved. Between the trimmed V and J ends, which lost 1 base and 4 bases, there was a span of 11 bases. Germline V gene data show CDR1 as SEHNR and CDR2 as FQNEAQ (reference sequence). This CDR3 contains 15 residues. The CDR3: CASSLVAQKYNEQFF. CDR3 sequence (DNA): TGTGCCAGCAGCTTAGTCGCACAGAAGTACAATGAGCAGTTCTTC.

The chain couples TRBV5-1 to TRBJ2-5, with 10 bases identical to TRBD2. V was pared by 0 bases and J by 5 bases, with 4 bases of the junction left unmatched. Germline loops: CDR1 SGHRS, CDR2 YFSETQ. The CDR3 extends over 15 amino acids. The CDR3: CASSLVAGGSETQYF. The CDR3 nucleotides are TGCGCCAGCAGCTTGGTAGCGGGGGGTAGTGAGACCCAGTACTTC.

This clone appeared a single time. CDR3 nucleotide sequence: TGTGCCAGCAGGGGCGCGGGGGGGAACACCGGGGAGCTGTTTTTT. Translating it yields CASRGAGGNTGELFF. The rearrangement joins TRBV27 to TRBJ2-2; 8 nucleotides match TRBD2. The CDR3 length is 15 residues. V lost 6 bases to trimming and J lost 1 base; unmatched junction nucleotides: 4. Germline V gives CDR1 MNHEY, CDR2 SMNVEV (reference sequence).

The chain has TRBV29-1 and TRBJ2-7; D may be TRBD2 (5 bases). Germline CDR1 and CDR2: SQVTM and ANQGSEA. This CDR3 region has 14 residues. The germline V and J ends were trimmed by 1 base and 0 bases, with 10 bases remaining between them. The DNA for the CDR3 is TGCAGCGTTGAAGGGGGAGACAACTCCTACGAGCAGTACTTC. As protein: CSVEGGDNSYEQYF.

V usage is TRBV5-1 and J usage is TRBJ2-4; 9 bases are a match to TRBD1. The trim removed 0 bases at V and 8 bases at J, leaving 9 bases unmatched. The germline CDR1 and CDR2 sequences are SGHRS and YFSETQ. The CDR3 loop spans 16 amino acids. CDR3 in DNA: TGCGCCAGCAGCTTGGGGTCGACAGGGGGTGGGGACATTCAGTACTTC. Encoded protein: CASSLGSTGGGDIQYF.

The V and J genes are TRBV23-1 and TRBJ2-3; D unresolved. TRBV23-1 is treated as an ORF (open reading frame) with a function not yet certain. Trimming stripped 2 bases from V and 2 bases from J, with 14 bases between. The CDR3 has 16 residues. The CDR3 reads CASSQPPWQPTDTQYF. The CDR3 DNA follows: TGCGCCAGCAGTCAACCCCCCTGGCAACCCACAGATACGCAGTATTTT.

The rearrangement uses TRBV7-8 and TRBJ2-1, with a tentative D call TRBD1 (5 bases). The germline V gene encodes CDR1 SGHVS and CDR2 FQNEAQ. Trimming left V 0 bases short and J 5 bases short, with 11 bases between. This CDR3 is 15 amino acids long. CDR3 nucleotide sequence: TGTGCCAGCAGCTTAGCTCACAGGAAAAACAATGAGCAGTTCTTC. It yields the protein CASSLAHRKNNEQFF.